This TCR beta chain originates from a study of blood T cell repertoires in COVID-19. On the study more broadly: Both acute and convalescent COVID-19 samples were obtained from the United States, Italy and Spain.

Data came from immunoSEQ multiplex PCR; TCRdb stores just in-frame clones and leaves some out. The sample records around 250,000 clones, around 86% being singletons. The CDR3 is 14 amino acids. J gave up 6 bases and V 3 bases, and 2 bases lay outside the gene matches. From germline, CDR1 is LGHDT and CDR2 YNNKEL (reference sequence). The sequence came from a woman aged 40 to 50 who had recovered from COVID-19. The sample consisted of peripheral blood. This chain links TRBV3-1 (or the pseudogene TRBV3-2) with TRBJ1-6; 7 bases are shared with TRBD1. DNA of the CDR3: TGTGCCAGCAGCCACAGGGGGTCTAATTCACCCCTCCACTTT. Its translation is CASSHRGSNSPLHF.